These T cell receptor beta chains were read from a single sample in a study of early T cells in non-severe SARS-CoV-2 infection. Using its own MiXCR run on the 5' RACE reads, TCRdb lists one record per CDR3 protein. The data hold around 93,000 distinct CDR3 sequences, with roughly 12% observed a single time. Specimen: whole blood, collected at baseline. These receptors all come from an adult who was a healthcare worker with PCR-confirmed SARS-CoV-2 infection or an uninfected control (not recorded which). Each CDR3 is given with its conserved first and last residue. D genes are given only for firm matches. Expanded clones get a size class; other rows say once, few or many, or leave the size out.

>TRBV10-3|many|-|TRBJ2-1
CAISESGSSYNEQFF
>TRBV5-1|few|TRBD1|TRBJ2-7
CASRPAGTGGAYEQYF
>TRBV12-3/TRBV12-4|many|-|TRBJ2-1
CASSAGLEQFF
>TRBV7-2|many|-|TRBJ2-7
CASSLVAGEQYF
>TRBV27|-|TRBD2|TRBJ2-3
CASRLGLAFTDTQYF
>TRBV5-1|many|-|TRBJ2-4
CASSLGGAKNIQYF
>TRBV9|many|-|TRBJ2-1
CASSVISAVGNEQFF
>TRBV12-3/TRBV12-4|-|TRBD1|TRBJ2-1
CASSRDRGKFF
>TRBV20-1|few|TRBD1|TRBJ2-7
CSARTGTIWGEQYF
>TRBV7-2|few|TRBD1|TRBJ2-3
CASSGSRDRVEDTQYF
>TRBV20-1|few|-|TRBJ2-7
CSTTENRDDEQYF
>TRBV27|few|-|TRBJ2-3
CASSFGSTDTQYF
>TRBV11-3|-|TRBD2|TRBJ2-5
CASSPTPASGMKTQYF
>TRBV7-9|many|TRBD1|TRBJ2-1
CASSTQTGGSYNEQFF
>TRBV30|few|-|TRBJ2-7
CAWSYRAAEQYF
>TRBV28|many|-|TRBJ2-4
CASSFAGIKNIQYF
>TRBV5-1|few|-|TRBJ1-1
CASSYPGARSEAFF
>TRBV2|-|-|TRBJ1-6
CASSEAQRSNSPLHF
>TRBV6-1|many|-|TRBJ1-2
CASSEAPGAYGYTF
>TRBV10-1|once|-|TRBJ2-2
CASSLDGRNLGGELFF
>TRBV19|few|-|TRBJ1-5
CASSMEGRSNQPQHF
>TRBV6-5|few|-|TRBJ1-1
CASSSFRGGNTEAFF
>TRBV27|-|-|TRBJ1-1
CASSFWGSRDTEAFF
>TRBV19|few|-|TRBJ1-5
CASSIKISNQPQHF
>TRBV10-2|few|-|TRBJ2-3
CASSDYNTQYF
>TRBV28|-|-|TRBJ2-1
CASSWRRSTSYNEQFF
>TRBV29-1|few|TRBD1|TRBJ1-1
CSAGGQGWTEAFF
>TRBV6-5|-|TRBD1|TRBJ1-2
CASSYWTGKDYGYTF
>TRBV11-3|few|TRBD1|TRBJ1-1
CASSMDRKTEAFF
>TRBV11-2|-|TRBD1|TRBJ2-1
CASSSGQGAGNEQFF
>TRBV28|once|-|TRBJ2-3
CASSLFLDILSTDTQYF